This T cell receptor beta chain stems from a study of untreated major depressive disorder. In this sample, this clone turned up once. Its antigen is undetermined. CDR1 and CDR2 (germline): MNHNS, SASEGT. This CDR3 spans 14 amino acids. With 6 bases removed from V and 1 base from J, the gap between germline ends came to 12 bases. Only in-frame clones appear in the TCRdb table, and some are missing; sequencing was by immunoSEQ multiplex PCR. This sample has approximately 20,000 clones, with roughly 90% found just once. For sex, age, current smoking status and body mass index, every depressed patient had a pairwise-matched non-depressed control. DSM-IV major depressive disorder patients had Hamilton Rating Scale scores of 18 or more. For at least 8 weeks, patients took no psychiatric medication. Overall study findings and caveats: Depressed patients' CD4+ T cells carried increased TRBV05-01 (Vbeta 5.1) usage versus control CD4+ T cells. Generalizability is limited by the comparatively small study sample.

This TCR came from a woman aged 35 to 49 with major depressive disorder. The sequenced sample was CD4+ T cells from PBMCs. J is TRBJ1-1 and V is TRBV6-1; D unclear. The CDR3 protein is CASRSPLGNTEAFF. The CDR3 bases are TGTGCCAGCAGATCACCCCTGGGGAACACTGAAGCTTTCTTT.